This TCR beta chain appears in the sequencing data of a study of shared clonotypes between healthy human individuals. The CDR3 sequence is 15 residues long. From germline, CDR1 is LNHDA and CDR2 SQIVND (reference sequence). V gave up 4 bases and J gave up 3 bases, with 13 bases separating them. Measured with immunoSEQ multiplex PCR; TCRdb has only the in-frame clones, and not every one. The sample lists 550,000 to 800,000 clones; less than 85% were seen once. The chain carries TRBV19 and TRBJ1-5; D not resolved. Sequencing was done on a sample of memory CD4+ T cells sorted from blood. Subset indicated: CD45RA-negative fraction. The receptor comes from a woman aged 30 to 39 in good health. The chain's CDR3 is CASSKNENINQPQHF. CDR3 nucleotide sequence: TGTGCCAGTAGTAAAAACGAGAACATCAATCAGCCCCAGCATTTT.